This T cell receptor beta chain came from a study of cytomegalovirus exposure and HLA in healthy donors. The PCR contained 60 Vbeta and 13 Jbeta primers. TCRdb's table, derived via immunoSEQ multiplex PCR, lists solely in-frame clones and lacks some. The top ten clones hold roughly 7.7% of a sample with about 200,000 clones, over 9.5% of them seen once. The table lists this clone with a few counts. As yet, its antigen is unknown. The CDR3 covers 13 residues. The germline CDR1 and CDR2 sequences are MNHEY and SVGAGI. The germline V and J ends were trimmed by 4 bases and 3 bases, with 10 bases remaining between them. Study-wide results and limits: Several of the most significant clusters were apparently associated with common viral pathogens in a later analysis. Across donors, sequencing depth was assumed by presence/absence analyses to be roughly uniform.

Input material: PBMCs. The chain recombines TRBV6-5 with TRBJ2-7; a weak D match, TRBD2 (6 bases). This clonotype was obtained from a man in his forties or fifties in good health and CMV-seropositive. CDR3: CASSLGGNYEQYF. The DNA of the CDR3 is TGTGCCAGCAGTTTGGGGGGTAACTACGAGCAGTACTTC.